Below are 18 T cell receptor beta chains sequenced from a single sample in a study of cytomegalovirus exposure and HLA in healthy donors. Repertoires were generated with immunoSEQ multiplex PCR, while TCRdb's copy carries only in-frame clones and drops some. The table includes 150,000 to 200,000 clones, roughly 86% detected once. Sequencing input: PBMCs. The source of these receptors is a man younger than 35 in good health and CMV-seropositive.

This clone was counted a single time. This rearrangement joins TRBV5-4 to TRBJ2-7; D might be TRBD1 (5 bases). Trimming left V 3 bases short and J 2 bases short, with 9 bases between. CDR3 length: 13 residues. The germline CDR1 and CDR2 sequences are SGHNT and YYREEE (reference sequence). The CDR3 is CASSSDKAYEQYF. The CDR3 DNA sequence: TGTGCCAGCAGCTCGGACAAGGCCTACGAGCAGTACTTC.

V and J are TRBV6-4 and TRBJ1-6; TRBD1 agrees at 9 bases. Germline values: CDR1 MRHNA, CDR2 SNTAGT. The junction had 6 bases not matched to a gene; V was cut back by 3 bases and J by 9 bases. CDR3 length: 15 residues. The CDR3 DNA is TGTGCCAGCAGTGAGGAGACAGGGGGTTTTTCACCCCTCCACTTT. Its protein is CASSEETGGFSPLHF.

This sequence joins TRBV2 and TRBJ1-2; TRBD1 matches 7 bases. V lost 7 bases, J lost 8 bases, and 10 bases stayed unmatched. The CDR3 has 13 residues. Germline V CDR1 and CDR2: SNHLY, FYNNEI. CDR3 loop: CASTDEGARGYTF. CDR3 nucleotides: TGTGCCAGCACGGATGAGGGGGCGCGGGGCTACACCTTC. Complete variable domain (other parts from reference TRBV2 and TRBJ1-2): EPEVTQTPSHQVTQMGQEVILRCVPISNHLYFYWYRQILGQKVEFLVSFYNNEISEKSEIFDDQFSVERPDGSNFTLKIRSTKLEDSAMYFCASTDEGARGYTFGSGTRLTVV.

The chain joins TRBV28 to TRBJ1-1; possible D gene TRBD1, 5 bases. Between the trimmed V and J ends, which lost 7 bases and 10 bases, there was a span of 10 bases. Germline loops: CDR1 MDHEN, CDR2 SYDVKM. This CDR3 contains 10 residues. CDR3 sequence reads: CASKGKRAFF. Written as DNA, the CDR3 is TGTGCCAGCAAGGGGAAACGAGCTTTCTTT.

The chain has TRBV2 and TRBJ2-3; 7 nucleotides align to TRBD2. CDR1 and CDR2 (germline): SNHLY, FYNNEI. The V segment lost 8 bases and the J segment 4 bases; nucleotides outside the gene matches: 12. The CDR3 is 15 amino acids. The CDR3 DNA reads TGTGCCAGCCTCGGAGGGGTGACTAGCCCAGATACGCAGTATTTT. This translates into CASLGGVTSPDTQYF.

This chain joins TRBV9 and TRBJ2-6, with D perhaps matching TRBD1 (6 bases). The CDR3 has 15 residues. The germline CDR1 and CDR2 sequences are SGDLS and YYNGEE. Between the trimmed V and J ends, which lost 2 bases and 4 bases, there was a span of 10 bases. The CDR3 DNA reads as TGTGCCAGCAGCGTCACAGGGCCCGGGGCCAACGTCCTGACTTTC. This encodes CASSVTGPGANVLTF. The complete variable domain, with remaining parts taken from reference TRBV9 and TRBJ2-6, reads DSGVTQTPKHLITATGQRVTLRCSPRSGDLSVYWYQQSLDQGLQFLIQYYNGEERAKGNILERFSAQQFPDLHSELNLSSLELGDSALYFCASSVTGPGANVLTFGAGSRLTVL.

This clone came up once. V and J are TRBV2 and TRBJ1-5, with 8 bases that match TRBD1. CDR3 length: 15 amino acids. Trimming removed 4 bases from V and 4 bases from J; junction bases left unmatched: 6. In germline, CDR1 is SNHLY, CDR2 FYNNEI. The CDR3: CASSVWTGTNQPQHF. As DNA, the CDR3 is TGTGCCAGCAGTGTATGGACAGGGACGAATCAGCCCCAGCATTTT.

The V and J genes are TRBV5-6 and TRBJ1-4; TRBD1 might be the D (6 bases). V shed 4 bases and J shed 8 bases, with 12 bases lying between them. The CDR3 length is 13 residues. CDR1 is SGHDT and CDR2 is YYEEEE in the germline V gene. CDR3 in DNA: TGTGCCAGCAGCGAATACAGGGAGGAAAAACTGTTTTTT. It codes for CASSEYREEKLFF.

This clone was recorded only once. The V and J genes are TRBV5-6 and TRBJ2-3; D is perhaps TRBD1 (5 bases). The CDR3 runs to 14 residues. V gave up 4 bases and J gave up 0 bases, with 9 bases separating them. Germline V lookup: CDR1 SGHDT, CDR2 YYEEEE. CDR3 DNA: TGTGCCAGCAGCCCAGGACAAAGCACAGATACGCAGTATTTT. This gives the protein CASSPGQSTDTQYF.

The chain uses TRBV4-1 and TRBJ2-3, with 11 nucleotides matching TRBD2. Germline-derived CDR1 and CDR2 are MGHRA and YSYEKL. V lost 7 bases and J lost 0; bases outside the gene matches: 9. The CDR3 length is 17 residues. The CDR3, as DNA: TGCGCCAGCACCCTAGCGGGGGGACCTTCTAGCACAGATACGCAGTATTTT. It specifies CASTLAGGPSSTDTQYF.

The rearrangement uses TRBV2 and TRBJ2-1; TRBD2 might be the D (7 bases). The V gene's germline CDR1 is SNHLY and CDR2 FYNNEI. This CDR3 has 14 amino acids. Trimming pared 6 bases from V and 4 bases from J, leaving 13 bases between. CDR3 sequence: CASRGASGYNEQFF. The CDR3 nucleotides are TGTGCCAGCAGGGGGGCTAGCGGATACAATGAGCAGTTCTTC. Using reference TRBV2 and TRBJ2-1 for the parts outside the CDR3, the full variable domain is EPEVTQTPSHQVTQMGQEVILRCVPISNHLYFYWYRQILGQKVEFLVSFYNNEISEKSEIFDDQFSVERPDGSNFTLKIRSTKLEDSAMYFCASRGASGYNEQFFGPGTRLTVL.

The count of this clone is one. The chain recombines TRBV2 with TRBJ2-7; TRBD1 matches at 8 bases. The CDR3 is 15 amino acids. After removal of 8 bases from V and 0 bases from J, the junction contained 9 bases not matched to a gene. In germline, CDR1 is SNHLY, CDR2 FYNNEI. CDR3 DNA sequence: TGTGCCAGCCTGCCCCGGGACAGGAGCTCCTACGAGCAGTACTTC. It encodes CASLPRDRSSYEQYF.

CDR3 residues: CAISDSGRERYNEQFF. CDR3 sequence (DNA): TGTGCCATCAGTGATTCTGGGAGGGAGCGCTACAATGAGCAGTTCTTC. The chain combines TRBV10-3 with TRBJ2-1; 7 bases line up with TRBD2. CDR1 and CDR2 from the germline V gene are ENHRY and SYGVKD. The CDR3 covers 16 residues. V lost 3 bases, J lost 3 bases, and 8 bases stayed unmatched.

This clone has only one observation. The V call is TRBV12-5, the J call TRBJ2-7; TRBD2 matches at 7 bases. V lost 6 bases, J lost 3 bases, and 11 bases stayed unmatched. CDR3 length: 15 amino acids. Germline V gene sequence: CDR1 LGHNT, CDR2 FRNRAP. DNA of the CDR3: TGTGCTAGTGGCCGGGTATCAGCGGGGAGCTACGAGCAGTACTTC. This encodes CASGRVSAGSYEQYF.

The count of this clone is one. The chain combines TRBV2 with TRBJ1-4; D is undetermined. CDR1 is SNHLY, CDR2 FYNNEI, per germline. The length of the CDR3 is 13 residues. Trimming cost V 7 bases and J 7 bases, with 13 bases left between them. The chain's CDR3 is CASTGQSGEKLFF. Written as DNA, the CDR3 is TGTGCCAGCACTGGGCAGTCAGGTGAAAAACTGTTTTTT.

The chain uses TRBV4-1 and TRBJ2-1; weak D call: TRBD2 (5 bases). Deletions cut 4 bases from V and 5 bases from J, with 21 bases between. Looked up from germline, CDR1 is MGHRA and CDR2 is YSYEKL. The CDR3 is made up of 17 amino acids. DNA for the CDR3: TGCGCCAGCAGCCCTAAACTCAGTAGCGCCCCACACAATGAGCAGTTCTTC. This codes for CASSPKLSSAPHNEQFF.

This chain connects TRBV9 to TRBJ2-2; TRBD1 is a possible D gene (7 bases). This CDR3 is 14 amino acids long. Trimming took off 4 bases at V and 6 bases at J, with 13 bases between the two ends. Germline V gives CDR1 SGDLS, CDR2 YYNGEE. CDR3 nucleotide sequence: TGTGCCAGCAGCACTCCAGGGGGGCCCGGGGAGCTGTTTTTT. This encodes CASSTPGGPGELFF.

The V and J genes are TRBV9 and TRBJ1-2; 7 nucleotides line up with TRBD1. From germline, CDR1 is SGDLS and CDR2 YYNGEE. The CDR3 loop spans 15 amino acids. The J segment lost 3 bases and the V segment lost 3 bases, leaving 8 bases of the junction unmatched. DNA of the CDR3: TGTGCCAGCAGCGGGGCGGCAGGGGGATACTATGGCTACACCTTC. This gives the protein CASSGAAGGYYGYTF. The variable domain in full, with the rest retrieved from reference TRBV9 and TRBJ1-2, is DSGVTQTPKHLITATGQRVTLRCSPRSGDLSVYWYQQSLDQGLQFLIQYYNGEERAKGNILERFSAQQFPDLHSELNLSSLELGDSALYFCASSGAAGGYYGYTFGSGTRLTVV.